Detailed here is one TCR beta chain. The junction had 9 bases not matched to a gene; V was cut back by 0 bases and J by 7 bases. Germline CDR1 and CDR2: SNHLY and FYNNEI. The CDR3 runs to 16 residues. The sample comes from a study of blood T cell repertoires in COVID-19. Study at large: Spain, Italy and the United States supplied samples that represented acute and convalescent COVID-19. T cells, B-cell-depleted T cells, or PBMCs provided the cDNA or gDNA that served as material.

In the authors' workflow: The assay estimated nucleated cells by amplifying reference gene primers. Sequencing was performed with immunoSEQ multiplex PCR; in TCRdb, only in-frame clones are kept and a portion is missing. The V and J calls and clone size come from that table; D and trimming were worked out from the DNA. The data show 100,000 or so clones, with 70% to 90% seen just once and over 2% held by the top ten. The chain couples TRBV2 to TRBJ1-5; TRBD1 matches 7 bases. The specimen was peripheral blood. This receptor was taken from a human donor in a cohort sampled during active COVID-19. CDR3 region: CASSEAGGTVGQPQHF. DNA of the CDR3: TGTGCCAGCAGTGAAGCTGGGGGGACAGTAGGCCAGCCCCAGCATTTT.